Listed below are T cell receptor beta chains from one sample, sequenced in a study of T cells in Graves' hyperthyroidism and ophthalmopathy. MiXCR was run by TCRdb on the multiplex PCR reads, yielding one entry per CDR3 protein. In the table there are some 250,000 distinct CDR3 sequences, approximately 15% of which are singletons. The specimen sequenced was blood. Source of these receptors: a woman between 40 and 50 years old with Graves' hyperthyroidism that later progressed to Graves' ophthalmopathy. Both conserved end residues are part of each CDR3. Fields, in order: J gene, CDR3 length, D gene, V gene, clone size, CDR3 DNA, CDR3 protein. The D gene is left open where the match is weak. Clone size, where shown, is once, few, many, or a class for clones that have expanded.

TRBJ2-4,16,NA,TRBV18,many,TGTGCCAGCTCACCAACGAGAGACAAAGCCAAAAACATTCAGTACTTC,CASSPTRDKAKNIQYF
TRBJ2-7,14,NA,TRBV3-1,NA,TGTGCCAGCAGCCAAGAGAGAGGATCTCACGAGCAGTACTTC,CASSQERGSHEQYF
TRBJ2-1,15,TRBD2,TRBV3-1,many,TGTGCCAGCAGCCAAACTAGCGGGAGTCCGTATGAGCAGTTCTTC,CASSQTSGSPYEQFF
TRBJ1-6,17,TRBD1,TRBV6-5,few,TGTGCCAGCAGTTACTCGGTCGTCGACAGGGATGATTCACCCCTCCACTTT,CASSYSVVDRDDSPLHF
TRBJ2-1,17,TRBD2,TRBV12-3/TRBV12-4,many,TGTGCCAGCAGTTTAGGTAATGTGGCGGGAGTGTACAATGAGCAGTTCTTC,CASSLGNVAGVYNEQFF
TRBJ2-1,15,NA,TRBV19,many,TGTGCCAGTATGGGTAGCGCGAGCTCCTACAATGAGCAGTTCTTC,CASMGSASSYNEQFF
TRBJ2-1,14,TRBD2,TRBV7-3,many,TGTGCCAGCAGCCCGATCATAGCGGGGCATGAGCAGTTCTTC,CASSPIIAGHEQFF
TRBJ2-3,16,NA,TRBV5-1,NA,TGCGCCAGCAGCTTGGTTATGAGACTAGTCACAGATACGCAGTATTTT,CASSLVMRLVTDTQYF
TRBJ1-1,16,NA,TRBV4-1,NA,TGCGCCAGCAGCCTGGGAACCCCGGGGGCGGGTACTGAAGCTTTCTTT,CASSLGTPGAGTEAFF
TRBJ1-1,14,TRBD1,TRBV28,many,TGTGCCAGCAGTTACAGGGGCGGTAGAAAGGATGCTTTCTTT,CASSYRGGRKDAFF
TRBJ2-7,16,NA,TRBV6-2/TRBV6-3,many,TGTGCCAGCAGTTACTCCACCCGCAGCGTCTCCTACGAGCAGTACTTC,CASSYSTRSVSYEQYF
TRBJ1-2,15,NA,TRBV2,many,TGTGCCAGCAGTGCCATGAAGTACCCTAACTATGGCTACACCTTC,CASSAMKYPNYGYTF
TRBJ2-2,15,TRBD2,TRBV19,few,TGTGCCAGTGAGCGGGAGAGAGCGAACACCGGGGAGCTGTTTTTT,CASERERANTGELFF
TRBJ2-1,14,NA,TRBV7-2,many,TGTGCCAGCAGCTTTCCAGGGATATACAATGAGCAGTTCTTC,CASSFPGIYNEQFF
TRBJ2-3,14,NA,TRBV20-1,many,TGCAGTGCCCCCCTTGGGGGGCTTGGAGATACGCAGTATTTT,CSAPLGGLGDTQYF
TRBJ2-2,13,TRBD1,TRBV2,many,TGTGCCAGCGCACAGGGGGCGGCCGGGGAGCTGTTTTTT,CASAQGAAGELFF
TRBJ1-1,16,NA,TRBV12-3/TRBV12-4,many,TGTGCCAGCAGTTTAGGGGGGGCGGGGTGGAACACTGAAGCTTTCTTT,CASSLGGAGWNTEAFF
TRBJ2-3,14,NA,TRBV19,NA,TGTGCCAGTAGTATAGGGCAGGACACAGATACGCAGTATTTT,CASSIGQDTDTQYF
TRBJ1-6,14,NA,TRBV15,NA,TGTGCCACCAGCAGAGATCATAATAATTCACCCCTCCACTTT,CATSRDHNNSPLHF
TRBJ2-1,13,NA,TRBV24-1,many,TGTGCCACCAGTGAGGGCAGGTACAATGAGCAGTTCTTC,CATSEGRYNEQFF